Listed below are T cell receptor beta chains from one sample, sequenced in a study. A single record per CDR3 protein comes from TCRdb applying MiXCR to the 5' RACE reads. The repertoire includes thousands of distinct CDR3 sequences, about 50% of them detected once, and just under 5% sits in the top ten. Sequencing used memory CD4+ T cells sorted from a lymph node. These receptors all stem from a female donor with breast cancer. CDR3s include the opening cysteine and the closing phenylalanine or tryptophan. A D gene is named only where the DNA matches it firmly. Clone size is not always given. Where it is, it says once, few, many or a class for expanded clones.

D: .; size: .; J: TRBJ2-7; V: TRBV6-5; CDR3: CASSRDSYEQYF; DNA: TGTGCCAGCAGCCGTGACAGCTACGAGCAGTACTTC
D: .; size: few; J: TRBJ1-1; V: TRBV20-1; CDR3: CSARRQNTEAFF; DNA: TGCAGTGCTAGAAGGCAGAACACTGAAGCTTTCTTT
D: TRBD1; size: .; J: TRBJ1-4; V: TRBV5-1; CDR3: CASSFGTAYNEKLFF; DNA: TGCGCCAGCAGCTTCGGGACAGCGTATAATGAAAAACTGTTTTTT
D: .; size: once; J: TRBJ2-7; V: TRBV20-1; CDR3: CSASPGNEQYF; DNA: TGCAGTGCTTCCCCCGGTAACGAGCAGTACTTC
D: .; size: few; J: TRBJ1-2; V: TRBV7-9; CDR3: CASSLQANYGYTF; DNA: TGTGCCAGCAGCTTACAGGCTAACTATGGCTACACCTTC
D: .; size: .; J: TRBJ2-3; V: TRBV3-1; CDR3: CASGRSGLLRTDTQYF; DNA: TGTGCCAGCGGTCGATCGGGACTCCTCCGCACAGATACGCAGTATTTT
D: .; size: .; J: TRBJ2-7; V: TRBV6-6; CDR3: CASCRENPYEQYF; DNA: TGTGCCAGTTGTAGAGAAAACCCCTACGAGCAGTACTTC
D: .; size: .; J: TRBJ1-2; V: TRBV6-1; CDR3: CASSEAPGAIYGYTF; DNA: TGTGCCAGCAGTGAAGCTCCAGGGGCGATCTATGGCTACACCTTC
D: .; size: medium-sized; J: TRBJ2-3; V: TRBV10-3; CDR3: CAISWDSGIVLDTQYF; DNA: TGTGCCATCAGCTGGGACAGCGGGATCGTACTAGATACGCAGTATTTT
D: .; size: once; J: TRBJ1-4; V: TRBV28; CDR3: CASSPHSPGQELFF; DNA: TGTGCCAGCAGTCCCCATTCCCCGGGACAAGAACTGTTTTTT
D: TRBD2; size: .; J: TRBJ2-1; V: TRBV19; CDR3: CASSTGLDPYNEQFF; DNA: TGTGCCAGTAGCACAGGACTAGACCCCTACAATGAGCAGTTCTTC
D: TRBD1; size: large; J: TRBJ2-3; V: TRBV29-1; CDR3: CSVAGRTGADTQYF; DNA: TGCAGCGTCGCCGGGAGGACAGGGGCAGATACGCAGTATTTT
D: TRBD2; size: .; J: TRBJ2-3; V: TRBV5-1; CDR3: CASTRAGGPSDTQYF; DNA: TGCGCCAGTACCCGAGCGGGAGGGCCCTCAGATACGCAGTATTTT
D: .; size: .; J: TRBJ2-3; V: TRBV7-6; CDR3: CASSLSDTQYF; DNA: TGTGCCAGCAGCTTATCAGATACGCAGTATTTT
D: TRBD2; size: .; J: TRBJ2-1; V: TRBV6-1; CDR3: CASSTWTSGGPYNEQFF; DNA: TGTGCCAGCAGTACCTGGACTAGCGGGGGCCCATACAATGAGCAGTTCTTC
D: .; size: few; J: TRBJ1-1; V: TRBV5-4; CDR3: CASRPGGLANTEAFF; DNA: TGTGCCAGCAGACCTGGAGGATTAGCGAACACTGAAGCTTTCTTT
D: .; size: once; J: TRBJ2-7; V: TRBV7-2; CDR3: CASNLGSYEQYF; DNA: TGTGCCAGCAACTTAGGTTCCTACGAGCAGTACTTC
D: TRBD2; size: .; J: TRBJ2-1; V: TRBV12-3/TRBV12-4; CDR3: CASSLLAGLNYNEQFF; DNA: TGTGCCAGCAGTTTACTAGCGGGATTAAATTACAATGAGCAGTTCTTC
D: .; size: .; J: TRBJ2-1; V: TRBV20-1; CDR3: CSASSFVNEQFF; DNA: TGCAGTGCTTCTAGCTTTGTCAATGAGCAGTTCTTC
D: TRBD2; size: once; J: TRBJ2-5; V: TRBV27; CDR3: CASRLFGSSGYQETQYF; DNA: TGTGCCAGCAGACTCTTTGGGTCTAGCGGATATCAAGAGACCCAGTACTTC
D: .; size: .; J: TRBJ1-6; V: TRBV18; CDR3: CASSPDGGNSPLHF; DNA: TGTGCCAGCTCACCCGACGGGGGGAATTCACCCCTCCACTTT